The TCR beta chain under discussion was sequenced for a study of CD8 T cells in Susac syndrome. This clonotype was seen once. The T cells that were sequenced for TCR beta were CD8+ and CD4+ cells from blood. The authors negatively isolated CD8+ and CD4+ T cells and FACS-enriched TEMRA cells. The CDR3 has 14 amino acids. It was with random hexamers that roughly 0.5 to 1 ug RNA was reverse transcribed. TCR beta CDR3 was amplified by immunoSEQ covering 54 Vbeta and 13 Jbeta. TCRdb re-analysed the immunoSEQ multiplex PCR reads in MiXCR, keeping a single row per CDR3 protein. The table lists 200,000 or so distinct CDR3 sequences, approximately 94% of them singletons, with about 0.093% in the top ten.

Sequencing used CD4+ T cells from PBMCs. This sequence joins TRBV21-1 and TRBJ1-2; the listed D gene, TRBD1, was not tested against the DNA. TRBV21-1 is given as a pseudogene. The clonotype was recovered from a human donor with multiple sclerosis. CDR3 amino acids: CASSKAPGDYGYTF. The CDR3, as DNA: TGTGCCAGCAGCAAAGCCCCAGGGGATTATGGCTACACCTTC.